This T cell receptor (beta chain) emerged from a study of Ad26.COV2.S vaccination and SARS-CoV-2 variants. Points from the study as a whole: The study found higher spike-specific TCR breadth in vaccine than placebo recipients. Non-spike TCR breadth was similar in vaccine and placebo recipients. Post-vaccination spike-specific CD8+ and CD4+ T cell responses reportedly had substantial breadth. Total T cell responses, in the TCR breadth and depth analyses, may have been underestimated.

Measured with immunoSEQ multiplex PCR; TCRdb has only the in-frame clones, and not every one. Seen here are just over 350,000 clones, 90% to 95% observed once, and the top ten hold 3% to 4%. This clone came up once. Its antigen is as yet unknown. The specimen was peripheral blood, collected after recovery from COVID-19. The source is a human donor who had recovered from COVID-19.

CDR3 DNA: TGTGCCAGTAGTATTTACCCCGTAAACACTGAAGCTTTCTTT. Protein sequence: CASSIYPVNTEAFF. The chain couples TRBV19 to TRBJ1-1; D is ambiguous. CDR3 size: 14 residues. In germline, CDR1 is LNHDA, CDR2 SQIVND (reference sequence). Between the trimmed V and J ends, which lost 3 bases and 2 bases, there was a span of 10 bases.